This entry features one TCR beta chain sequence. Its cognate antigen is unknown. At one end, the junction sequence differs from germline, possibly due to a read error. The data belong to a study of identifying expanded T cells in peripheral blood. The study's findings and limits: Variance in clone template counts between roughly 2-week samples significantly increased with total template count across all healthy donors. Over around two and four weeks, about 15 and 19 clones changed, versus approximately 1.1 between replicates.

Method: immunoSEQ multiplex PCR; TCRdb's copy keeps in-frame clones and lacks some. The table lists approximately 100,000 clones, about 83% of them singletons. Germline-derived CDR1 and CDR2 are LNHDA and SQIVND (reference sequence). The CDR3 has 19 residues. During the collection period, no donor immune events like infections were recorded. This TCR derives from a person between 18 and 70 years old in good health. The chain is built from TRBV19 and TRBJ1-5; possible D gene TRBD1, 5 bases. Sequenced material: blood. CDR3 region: CASSIADLQGGGPNRPQHF. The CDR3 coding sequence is TGTGCCAGTAGTATCGCCGACCTGCAGGGAGGAGGCCCCAATCGGCCCCAGCATTTT.